Each of the 7 T cell receptor beta chains below was sequenced from the same sample in a study of blood T cell repertoires in COVID-19. Sequenced by immunoSEQ multiplex PCR; TCRdb stores in-frame clones only, minus some. The sample carries under 200,000 clones, approximately 80% recorded once. The sequencing input was PBMCs or T cells enriched from blood (not recorded which). The receptors stem from a man in his forties or fifties who had recovered from COVID-19.

V usage is TRBV11-2 and J usage is TRBJ2-3, with TRBD2 as a possible D gene (6 bases). From germline, CDR1 is SGHAT and CDR2 FQNNGV. V was clipped by 1 base and J by 2 bases, with 16 bases between them. This CDR3 region has 17 residues. The CDR3, as DNA: TGTGCCAGCAGCTTAGCGGGACTCTCAGTTGACACAGATACGCAGTATTTT. This translates into CASSLAGLSVDTDTQYF.

The chain couples TRBV4-3 to TRBJ1-6; no firm D call. From germline, CDR1 is LGHNA and CDR2 YSLEER. The V gene lost 4 bases and the J gene lost 7 bases, with 8 bases spanning the gap. The CDR3 is made up of 13 amino acids. CDR3 in DNA: TGCGCCAGCAGCCGCGGAGGGAATTCACCCCTCCACTTT. Amino acids: CASSRGGNSPLHF.

The chain couples TRBV7-2 to TRBJ1-5; no firm D call. V gave up 5 bases and J gave up 0 bases, with 11 bases separating them. The CDR3 consists of 15 residues. Germline CDR1 reads SGHTA; CDR2 reads FQGNSA. CDR3 sequence reads: CASSPAAYSNQPQHF. DNA of the CDR3: TGTGCCAGCAGCCCCGCGGCTTATAGCAATCAGCCCCAGCATTTT.

The V and J genes are TRBV30 and TRBJ2-5, with D perhaps matching TRBD1 (6 bases). The V end lost 0 bases, the J end lost 5 bases, and 13 bases lay between the germline ends. Germline CDR1 and CDR2: GTSNPN and SVGIG (reference sequence). CDR3 length: 14 amino acids. CDR3 sequence (DNA): TGTGCCTGGAGTGTTGGCAGGGGATTCGAGACCCAGTACTTC. This encodes CAWSVGRGFETQYF.

In this sample, this clone turned up once. The CDR3 DNA reads TGTGCCAGCAGGCCGACAGGGGGTGATCAGCCCCAGCATTTT. It translates to CASRPTGGDQPQHF. V is TRBV6-5 and J is TRBJ1-5, with 9 bases that match TRBD1. The J segment lost 5 bases and the V segment lost 6 bases, leaving 5 bases of the junction unmatched. CDR3 length: 14 residues. Germline V gene sequence: CDR1 MNHEY, CDR2 SVGAGI.

The J gene is TRBJ2-2, the V gene TRBV5-1; 10 bases align to TRBD2. This CDR3 contains 15 residues. The ends lost 0 bases at V and 4 bases at J; junction bases unmatched: 0. Germline V lookup: CDR1 SGHRS, CDR2 YFSETQ. This chain's CDR3 is CASSLGTSGTGELFF. CDR3 DNA sequence: TGCGCCAGCAGCTTGGGGACTAGCGGCACCGGGGAGCTGTTTTTT.

The chain has TRBV5-1 and TRBJ1-2, with TRBD1 matching over 8 bases. V shed 1 base and J 8 bases; nucleotides not matched to a gene: 10. CDR3 length: 15 amino acids. Germline CDR1 is SGHRS and CDR2 is YFSETQ. CDR3 amino acids: CASSLITGTGGGYTF. The CDR3 DNA follows: TGCGCCAGCAGCTTGATTACCGGGACAGGTGGCGGCTACACCTTC.